This T cell receptor (beta chain) originates from a study of T cells after yellow fever vaccination. From the 5' RACE reads, TCRdb called clonotypes with MiXCR, one entry per CDR3 protein. The sample shows roughly 170,000 distinct CDR3 sequences, roughly 8.8% of them seen only once. A note on this clonotype: Its antigen is as yet unknown.

Study-wide points: At under 98% for CD4 and 75% to 90% for CD8, most primary-vaccination clones showed up again after the booster.

The sample here was CD8+ T cells sorted from PBMCs, taken 45 days after the yellow fever booster vaccination. The TCR comes from a man between 18 and 29 years old who received the YFV17D yellow fever vaccine.

The CDR3 DNA reads as TGTGCCAGCAGTTCTGATACGGGTGGTGGCTACACCTTC. Its translation is CASSSDTGGGYTF. The V and J genes are TRBV6-5 and TRBJ1-2; no reliable D call. V lost 4 bases to trimming and J lost 7 bases, with 13 bases between them. Per the germline V gene, CDR1 is MNHEY and CDR2 is SVGAGI. The CDR3 is made up of 13 amino acids.